A selection of T cell receptor beta chains follows, all from one sample in a study of STAT5B mutations in CD4+ large granular lymphocyte leukemia. Assay used: immunoSEQ multiplex PCR; TCRdb lists only in-frame clones, some missing. The sample has 31,000 or so clones, 70% to 85% seen once. The specimen was CD4+ T cells from blood buffy coats. The receptors shown here come from a human donor in good health. CDR3s include the opening cysteine and the closing phenylalanine or tryptophan. A D gene is named only where the DNA matches it firmly.

V gene: TRBV7-3; D gene: .; J gene: TRBJ2-5; CDR3 protein: CASSLGLPGEETQYF; CDR3 DNA: TGTGCCAGCAGCTTAGGACTCCCGGGGGAAGAGACCCAGTACTTC
V gene: TRBV7-8; D gene: .; J gene: TRBJ2-1; CDR3 protein: CATKGSYNEQFF; CDR3 DNA: TGTGCCACCAAGGGCTCCTACAATGAGCAGTTCTTC
V gene: TRBV30; D gene: .; J gene: TRBJ2-7; CDR3 protein: CAWSVQGRSTYEQYF; CDR3 DNA: TGTGCCTGGAGTGTACAGGGCAGGTCGACCTACGAGCAGTACTTC
V gene: TRBV19; D gene: TRBD2; J gene: TRBJ2-3; CDR3 protein: CASSAGTSGGPDTQYF; CDR3 DNA: TGTGCCAGTAGTGCAGGGACTAGCGGGGGTCCAGATACGCAGTATTTT
V gene: TRBV29-1; D gene: .; J gene: TRBJ2-5; CDR3 protein: CSVGQSYQETQYF; CDR3 DNA: TGCAGCGTTGGGCAGAGTTATCAAGAGACCCAGTACTTC
V gene: TRBV7-9; D gene: .; J gene: TRBJ1-1; CDR3 protein: CASSYDLRGTEAFF; CDR3 DNA: TGTGCCAGCAGTTACGATCTCAGGGGCACTGAAGCTTTCTTT
V gene: TRBV29-1; D gene: .; J gene: TRBJ1-1; CDR3 protein: CSVEVGGYGTEAFF; CDR3 DNA: TGCAGCGTTGAAGTAGGAGGGTACGGGACTGAAGCTTTCTTT
V gene: TRBV15; D gene: TRBD1; J gene: TRBJ2-7; CDR3 protein: CATSRELGQSYEQYF; CDR3 DNA: TGTGCCACCAGCAGAGAATTGGGACAGTCGTACGAGCAGTACTTC
V gene: TRBV7-9; D gene: .; J gene: TRBJ2-5; CDR3 protein: CASSFVKETQYF; CDR3 DNA: TGTGCCAGCAGCTTCGTCAAAGAGACCCAGTACTTC
V gene: TRBV7-9; D gene: TRBD2; J gene: TRBJ2-5; CDR3 protein: CASSQAGGRWETQYF; CDR3 DNA: TGTGCCAGCAGCCAAGCGGGGGGCCGGTGGGAGACCCAGTACTTC
V gene: TRBV2; D gene: .; J gene: TRBJ1-5; CDR3 protein: CASKRGIANQPQHF; CDR3 DNA: TGTGCCAGCAAAAGGGGCATAGCCAATCAGCCCCAGCATTTT